This T cell receptor beta chain is from a study of MAIT cells during Salmonella Paratyphi A infection listed by TCRdb under 2017. Concerning the study at large: Adult volunteers aged 18 to 60 swallowed one dose of 1-5x10^3 CFU of S. Paratyphi A strain NVGH308. Starting at diagnosis, the diagnosed volunteers took ciprofloxacin 500 mg twice daily for 14 days.

As concerns this clonotype: The target of this receptor is not known. No much larger clone exists at a distance of one base, and base qualities are not known.

Trimming takes 5 bases off V and 1 base off J; junction bases not matched to a gene: 0. The CDR3 has 12 amino acids, counting the end cysteine and phenylalanine. Kept here is only the CDR3 DNA, which spans 36 bases and is read in frame from base 1. The germline V gene (reference sequence) gives CDR1 as DFQATT and CDR2 as SNEGSKA. What this sample's time point label stands for: after infection, following antibiotic treatment. MAIT cells were defined as Valpha7.2+ CD161+ T cells and were identified and sorted by flow cytometry. In a handful of volunteers who developed enteric fever after controlled oral challenge with live Salmonella Paratyphi A, circulating MAIT cell TCRbeta repertoires were profiled over time. Every diagnosed volunteer provided MAIT cell samples at three timepoints: pre-infection, mid-infection and post-infection. Enteric fever was diagnosed as Paratyphi A bacteremia and/or persistent fever above 38 °C lasting more than 12 hours. Diagnosis of infection in challenged volunteers occurred between day 4 and day 7 after challenge. For RNA extraction, between roughly 4,500 and 10,000 MAIT cells from each sample were sorted straight into RNAqueous-Micro lysis buffer. Lymphoprep gradient centrifugation was used to isolate peripheral blood mononuclear cells from both the blood samples and the leukocyte cones. A BD FACSAria Fusion or BD FACSAria III sorter was used for cell sorting.

Results and caveats for the whole study, not just this receptor: Diagnosed volunteers showed more expansion or contraction among top five MAIT clonotypes than healthy controls (about 0.5 versus 0.13), suggesting infection-driven repertoire reshaping. MAIT cell TRBV usage was oligoclonal with a preference for TRBV20 and TRBV6, and infection did not appear to change this usage. Although the availability of volunteer samples limited sample sizes, the sizes were judged adequate for detecting differences between groups. A significant decrease in the space occupied by over-represented MAIT clonotypes was found from baseline to mid-infection (about 0.15 to 0.10), whereas no significant post-infection difference was found.

Libraries came from 5' RACE. Two rounds of PCR with Phusion High-Fidelity polymerase amplified TCRbeta, with sample-specific barcodes added in the primers. TCRbeta libraries were generated by template-switch cDNA synthesis with SMARTScribe reverse transcriptase and a TRBC-specific primer. After barcoding, samples were pooled and then prepared using the NEBNext Ultra DNA Library Prep Kit for Illumina. Libraries were sequenced on an Illumina MiSeq with the MiSeq reagent kit v2, 300 cycles. The original pipeline was this. Jemultiplexer demultiplexed the reads by barcode, and MiTCR with default parameters aligned the reads. VDJtools filtered out non-functional sequences; clonotypes were defined by amino acid sequence, with frequencies based on assigned sequence reads. Clonal space homeostasis binned clonotypes by frequency as over-represented (0.05-1), large, medium and small. TCRdb reran the public reads through fastp at Q25 and MiXCR, keeping productive beta chains. A single entry per CDR3 protein holds the most common genes and DNA from its merged rows. For this entry, the V and J calls and clone size follow TCRdb and not the study's own pipeline. The sample profile shows around 1,600 distinct CDR3 sequences; roughly 65% of them were found once. Clones ranked in the top ten supply roughly half of the sample.

The rearrangement joined TRBV20-1 to TRBJ2-3; 7 bases in the middle match TRBD1. Source: MAIT cells from blood, taken at the last sampling point of the challenge study. The sequence was obtained from a person aged 18 to 70 who was deliberately infected with Salmonella Paratyphi A in a paratyphoid fever challenge study. The CDR3 loop reads CSADRGTDTQYF. In nucleotides, the sequence is TGCAGTGCTGACAGGGGCACAGATACGCAGTATTTT.